What follows are 15 T cell receptor beta chains derived from one specimen sequenced in a study of blood T cell repertoires in COVID-19. Libraries were prepared by immunoSEQ multiplex PCR; TCRdb keeps only in-frame clonotypes and omits some of them. The sample has roughly 250,000 clones, approximately 83% seen once; the top ten hold more than 5.5%. Sample: peripheral blood. These receptors were collected from a human donor in a cohort sampled during active COVID-19.

This sequence joins TRBV2 and TRBJ1-1; D remains unclear. V dropped 1 base and J dropped 1 base, with 7 bases sitting between them. From germline, CDR1 is SNHLY and CDR2 FYNNEI. The CDR3 sequence is 14 residues long. The CDR3 sequence is CASSEDSRNTEAFF. The CDR3 DNA reads TGTGCCAGCAGTGAAGACTCTCGGAACACTGAAGCTTTCTTT.

V is TRBV12-5 and J is TRBJ2-5; D perhaps matches TRBD1 (6 bases). The length of the CDR3 is 14 residues. Germline assignment: CDR1 LGHNT and CDR2 FRNRAP. V lost 2 bases to trimming and J lost 5 bases, with 12 bases between them. The CDR3 DNA reads as TGTGCTAGTGGTTTGTCTGGGGGCGAGGAGACCCAGTACTTC. Translation gives CASGLSGGEETQYF.

The rearrangement links TRBV9 to TRBJ2-7; the D is unclear. The V end lost 3 bases, the J end lost 0 bases, and 10 bases lay between the germline ends. The CDR3 has 14 residues. Germline V CDR1 and CDR2: SGDLS, YYNGEE. The CDR3 loop reads CASSALLSSYEQYF. The CDR3 DNA sequence: TGTGCCAGCAGCGCATTACTGAGCTCCTACGAGCAGTACTTC. The variable domain in full, completed from reference TRBV9 and TRBJ2-7, reads DSGVTQTPKHLITATGQRVTLRCSPRSGDLSVYWYQQSLDQGLQFLIQYYNGEERAKGNILERFSAQQFPDLHSELNLSSLELGDSALYFCASSALLSSYEQYFGPGTRLTVT.

This clone was detected a few times. The chain combines TRBV7-6 with TRBJ1-6; 7 nucleotides agree with TRBD1. V shed 7 bases and J 10 bases; nucleotides not matched to a gene: 10. The CDR3 is 14 residues long. The germline CDR1 and CDR2 sequences are SGHVS and FNYEAQ. CDR3 sequence (DNA): TGTGCCAGCACCGAAACAGGGGTAGGGTCACCCCTCCACTTT. Residues: CASTETGVGSPLHF.

The chain employs TRBV5-1 and TRBJ2-7; 7 bases match TRBD1. Germline V gives CDR1 SGHRS, CDR2 YFSETQ. Losses at the gene ends were 7 bases for V and 3 bases for J; bases not matched to a gene: 4. The CDR3 sequence is 12 residues long. The CDR3 DNA is TGCGCCAGCGGGACAGATCTCTACGAGCAGTACTTC. Amino acids: CASGTDLYEQYF.

This clone was seen repeatedly, ten times or more. The V call is TRBV2, the J call TRBJ1-2; a weak D match, TRBD1 (5 bases). CDR1 SNHLY and CDR2 FYNNEI come from the germline V gene. The CDR3 consists of 15 residues. V gave up 4 bases and J gave up 4 bases, with 16 bases separating them. CDR3 protein: CASSAVRGDSYGYTF. DNA for the CDR3: TGTGCCAGCAGTGCGGTACGGGGGGACTCCTATGGCTACACCTTC.

The V and J genes are TRBV20-1 and TRBJ2-7; the D call may be TRBD1 or TRBD2 (7 bases each). The CDR3 contains 14 residues. Germline V gives CDR1 DFQATT, CDR2 SNEGSKA (reference sequence). Trimming took 3 bases from V and 5 from J, leaving 17 bases between them. This CDR3 reads CSASDRAGDHEQYF. The DNA of the CDR3 is TGCAGTGCTAGTGACAGGGCGGGAGACCACGAGCAGTACTTC.

This clone is a singleton in its sample. This chain uses TRBV6-5 with TRBJ2-1; 8 bases agree with TRBD1. CDR1 and CDR2 from the germline V gene are MNHEY and SVGAGI. There are 12 residues in the CDR3. Unmatched junction bases numbered 4, after V lost 5 bases and J lost 10 bases. CDR3 sequence (DNA): TGTGCCAGCAGTCTCCGGACAGGGGAGCAGTTCTTC. Its protein is CASSLRTGEQFF.

As for this clone: Other nucleotide sequences from this sample produce the same CDR3. CDR3 sequence: CASSRDRENIQYF. For the CDR3, the DNA is TGCGCCAGCAGTCGGGACAGAGAAAACATTCAGTACTTC. V gene TRBV10-1 combines with J gene TRBJ2-4; TRBD1 matches 7 bases. V lost 5 bases, J lost 5 bases, and 3 bases stayed unmatched. Germline V gives CDR1 WNHNN, CDR2 SYGVQD (reference sequence). This CDR3 is 13 amino acids long.

V is TRBV25-1 and J is TRBJ2-3; 10 bases line up with TRBD1. Germline V gene data show CDR1 as MGHDK and CDR2 as SYGVNS. The CDR3 covers 16 residues. V dropped 2 bases and J dropped 2; count of bases not matched to a gene: 4. In DNA, the CDR3 is TGTGCCAGCAGTGAACCGGACAGGGGGAACACAGATACGCAGTATTTT. Encoded protein: CASSEPDRGNTDTQYF.

V usage is TRBV7-2 and J usage is TRBJ2-1; TRBD2 matches 7 bases. Germline-derived CDR1 and CDR2 are SGHTA and FQGNSA. The V and J ends lost 4 bases and 9 bases, in that order; junction bases with no gene match: 12. CDR3 size: 15 residues. CDR3 sequence reads: CASSYGGTGGIEQFF. The CDR3, as DNA: TGTGCCAGCAGCTACGGGGGGACGGGGGGAATTGAGCAGTTCTTC.

This chain uses TRBV7-2 with TRBJ2-2; 10 bases match TRBD1. The CDR3 extends over 15 amino acids. Trimming at V came to 5 bases and at J to 7 bases, leaving 7 bases not matched to a gene. Germline V gene data show CDR1 as SGHTA and CDR2 as FQGNSA. The CDR3 is CASSPDRGLGGELFF. DNA of the CDR3: TGTGCCAGCAGCCCCGACAGGGGGCTTGGCGGGGAGCTGTTTTTT.

The chain carries TRBV19 and TRBJ1-1; 7 bases agree with TRBD1. From germline, CDR1 is LNHDA and CDR2 SQIVND (reference sequence). V shed 6 bases, J shed 5 bases, and the junction held 9 bases outside the gene matches. The CDR3 is 14 amino acids. The CDR3 DNA reads as TGTGCCAGTAGGTTAAACAGGGGAAGGACTGAAGCTTTCTTT. This codes for CASRLNRGRTEAFF. The full variable domain, with the rest looked up from reference TRBV19 and TRBJ1-1, is DGGITQSPKYLFRKEGQNVTLSCEQNLNHDAMYWYRQDPGQGLRLIYYSQIVNDFQKGDIAEGYSVSREKKESFPLTVTSAQKNPTAFYLCASRLNRGRTEAFFGQGTRLTVV.

The genes are TRBV9 and TRBJ2-5, with D uncertain. Between the trimmed V and J ends, which lost 4 bases and 1 base, there was a span of 11 bases. CDR1 is SGDLS and CDR2 is YYNGEE in the germline V gene. There are 14 residues in the CDR3. This chain's CDR3 is CASSRRYSQETQYF. CDR3 nucleotides: TGTGCCAGCAGCCGAAGGTACAGCCAAGAGACCCAGTACTTC.

In its sample, this clone is medium-sized (0.01 to 0.1%). The chain is built from TRBV5-5 and TRBJ1-5; possible D gene TRBD1, 5 bases. The germline V and J ends were trimmed by 4 bases and 1 base, with 18 bases remaining between them. Germline V gene data show CDR1 as SGHKS and CDR2 as YYEKEE (reference sequence). This CDR3 is 17 amino acids long. The CDR3 protein is CASSRIYTGFSNQPQHF. CDR3 sequence (DNA): TGTGCCAGCAGCCGGATATACACAGGTTTCAGCAATCAGCCCCAGCATTTT.